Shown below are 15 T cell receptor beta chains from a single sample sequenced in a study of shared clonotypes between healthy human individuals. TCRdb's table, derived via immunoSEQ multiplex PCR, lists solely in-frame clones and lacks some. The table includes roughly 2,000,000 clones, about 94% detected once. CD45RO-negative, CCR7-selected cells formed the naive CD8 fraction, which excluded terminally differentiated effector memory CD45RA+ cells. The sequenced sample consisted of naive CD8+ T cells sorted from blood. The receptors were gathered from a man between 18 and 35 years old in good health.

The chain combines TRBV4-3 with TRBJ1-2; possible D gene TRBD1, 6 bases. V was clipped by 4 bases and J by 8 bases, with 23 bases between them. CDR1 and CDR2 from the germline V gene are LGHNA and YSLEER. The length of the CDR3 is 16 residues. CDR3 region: CASSPEGGQSKTGYTF. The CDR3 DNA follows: TGCGCCAGCAGCCCTGAAGGAGGACAGTCGAAGACGGGCTACACCTTC.

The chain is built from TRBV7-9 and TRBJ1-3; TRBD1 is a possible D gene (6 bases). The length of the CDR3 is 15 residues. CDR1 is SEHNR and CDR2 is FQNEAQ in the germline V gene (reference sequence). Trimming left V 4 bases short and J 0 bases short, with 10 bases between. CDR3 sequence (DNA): TGTGCCAGCAGCTGGACAGTTCACTCTGGAAACACCATATATTTT. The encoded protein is CASSWTVHSGNTIYF.

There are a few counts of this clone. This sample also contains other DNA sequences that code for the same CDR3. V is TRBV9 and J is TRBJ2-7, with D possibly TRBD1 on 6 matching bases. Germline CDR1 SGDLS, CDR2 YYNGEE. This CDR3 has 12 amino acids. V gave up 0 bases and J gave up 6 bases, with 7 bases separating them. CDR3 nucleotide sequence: TGTGCCAGCAGCGTAGAAGGGGGCGAGCAGTACTTC. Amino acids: CASSVEGGEQYF.

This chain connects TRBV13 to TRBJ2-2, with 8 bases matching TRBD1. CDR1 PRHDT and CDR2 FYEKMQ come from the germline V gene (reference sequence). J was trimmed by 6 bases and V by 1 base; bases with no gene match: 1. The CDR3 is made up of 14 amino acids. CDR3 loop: CASSLARGPGELFF. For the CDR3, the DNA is TGTGCCAGCAGCTTAGCCAGGGGGCCCGGGGAGCTGTTTTTT.

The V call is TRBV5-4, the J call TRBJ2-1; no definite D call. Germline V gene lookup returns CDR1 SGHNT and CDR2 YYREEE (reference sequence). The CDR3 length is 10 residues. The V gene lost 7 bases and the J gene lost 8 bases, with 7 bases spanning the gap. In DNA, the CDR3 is TGTGCCAGCGGCGCGGATGAGCAGTTCTTC. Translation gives CASGADEQFF.

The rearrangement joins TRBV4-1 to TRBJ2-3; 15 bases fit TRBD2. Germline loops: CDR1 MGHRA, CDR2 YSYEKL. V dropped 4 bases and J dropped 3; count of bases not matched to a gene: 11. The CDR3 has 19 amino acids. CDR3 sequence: CASSLSPGLAGGSTDTQYF. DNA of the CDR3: TGCGCCAGCAGCCTTTCGCCGGGACTAGCGGGAGGTAGTACAGATACGCAGTATTTT.

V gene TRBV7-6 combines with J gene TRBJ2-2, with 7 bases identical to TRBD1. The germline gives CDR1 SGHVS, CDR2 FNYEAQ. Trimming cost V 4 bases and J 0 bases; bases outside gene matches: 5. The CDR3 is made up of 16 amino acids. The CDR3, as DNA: TGTGCCAGCAGCTCCTCCGACAGGGCGAACACCGGGGAGCTGTTTTTT. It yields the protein CASSSSDRANTGELFF.

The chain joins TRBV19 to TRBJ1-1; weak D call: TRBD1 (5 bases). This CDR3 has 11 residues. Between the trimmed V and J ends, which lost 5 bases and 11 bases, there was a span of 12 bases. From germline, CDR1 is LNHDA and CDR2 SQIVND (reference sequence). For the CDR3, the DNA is TGTGCCAGTAGTGGCAGGGTAGGGGCTTTCTTT. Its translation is CASSGRVGAFF. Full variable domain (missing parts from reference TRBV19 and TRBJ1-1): DGGITQSPKYLFRKEGQNVTLSCEQNLNHDAMYWYRQDPGQGLRLIYYSQIVNDFQKGDIAEGYSVSREKKESFPLTVTSAQKNPTAFYLCASSGRVGAFFGQGTRLTVV.

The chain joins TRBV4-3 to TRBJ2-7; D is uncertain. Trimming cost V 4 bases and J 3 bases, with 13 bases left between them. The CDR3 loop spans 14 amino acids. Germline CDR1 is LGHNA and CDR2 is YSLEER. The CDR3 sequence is CASSRTSSDYEQYF. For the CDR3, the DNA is TGCGCCAGCAGCCGGACCTCCTCGGACTACGAGCAGTACTTC.

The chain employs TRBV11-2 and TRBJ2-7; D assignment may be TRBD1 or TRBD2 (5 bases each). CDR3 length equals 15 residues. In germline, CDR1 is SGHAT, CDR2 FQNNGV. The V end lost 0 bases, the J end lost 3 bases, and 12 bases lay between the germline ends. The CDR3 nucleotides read TGTGCCAGCAGCTTAGAACCGGGACGGGACTACGAGCAGTACTTC. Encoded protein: CASSLEPGRDYEQYF.

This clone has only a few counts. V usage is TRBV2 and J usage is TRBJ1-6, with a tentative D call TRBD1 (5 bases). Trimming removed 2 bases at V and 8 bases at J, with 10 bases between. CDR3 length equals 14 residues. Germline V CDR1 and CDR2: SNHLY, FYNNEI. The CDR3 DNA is TGTGCCAGCAGTGAACGCAGGGAGTATTCACCCCTCCACTTT. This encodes CASSERREYSPLHF.

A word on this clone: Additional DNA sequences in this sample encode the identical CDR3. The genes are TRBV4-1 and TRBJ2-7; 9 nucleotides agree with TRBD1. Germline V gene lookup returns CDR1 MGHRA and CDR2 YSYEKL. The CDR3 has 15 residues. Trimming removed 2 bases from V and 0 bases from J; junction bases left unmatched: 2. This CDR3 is CASSQRQGGSYEQYF. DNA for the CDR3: TGCGCCAGCAGCCAACGACAGGGGGGCTCCTACGAGCAGTACTTC.

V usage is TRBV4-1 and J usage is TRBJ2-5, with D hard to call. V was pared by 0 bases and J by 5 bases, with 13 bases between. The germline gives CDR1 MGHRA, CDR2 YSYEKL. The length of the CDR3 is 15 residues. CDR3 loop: CASSQDRQVVETQYF. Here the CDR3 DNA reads TGCGCCAGCAGCCAAGATCGTCAGGTCGTCGAGACCCAGTACTTC.

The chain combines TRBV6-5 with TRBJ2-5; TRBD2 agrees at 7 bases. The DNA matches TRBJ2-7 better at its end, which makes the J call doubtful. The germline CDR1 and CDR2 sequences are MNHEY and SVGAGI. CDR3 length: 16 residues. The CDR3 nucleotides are TGTGCCAGCAGTTACTCGGCGAGCGGGGTTACCTACGAGCAGTACTTC. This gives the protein CASSYSASGVTYEQYF.

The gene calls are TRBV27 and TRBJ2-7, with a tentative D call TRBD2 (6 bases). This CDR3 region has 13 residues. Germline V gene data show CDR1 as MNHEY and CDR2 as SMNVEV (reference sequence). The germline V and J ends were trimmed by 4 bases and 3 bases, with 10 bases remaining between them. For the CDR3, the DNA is TGTGCCAGCAGTTACGGGAGACTCTACGAGCAGTACTTC. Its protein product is CASSYGRLYEQYF.